Shown below are 27 T cell receptor beta chains from a single sample sequenced in a study of regulatory T cells. General observations from the study: Hydrophobic residues at CDR3 positions 6 and 7 were enriched in conventional CD4+ T cells of CD3G-deficient patients.

Primers: 52 TRBV forward and 13 TRBJ reverse. Some clones are missing from TCRdb's copy, which holds only in-frame ones; the method was immunoSEQ multiplex PCR. The table has over 20,000 clones, 88% seen once; the top ten hold approximately 1.3%. What these receptors recognize is not known. Sample: conventional CD4+ T cells sorted from blood. These receptors originate from a child aged 10-17 years with CD3G deficiency.

The chain couples TRBV19 to TRBJ1-1, with unresolved D. Germline V gene data show CDR1 as LNHDA and CDR2 as SQIVND (reference sequence). Trimming took off 10 bases at V and 0 bases at J, with 12 bases between the two ends. CDR3 length equals 13 residues. The CDR3 nucleotides are TGTGCCACCTCCCCGAAGTTGAACACTGAAGCTTTCTTT. Protein: CATSPKLNTEAFF.

The rearrangement uses TRBV7-9 and TRBJ2-7, with 10 bases identical to TRBD1. The germline gives CDR1 SEHNR, CDR2 FQNEAQ (reference sequence). CDR3 length: 16 amino acids. Unmatched junction bases numbered 13, after V lost 4 bases and J lost 7 bases. The CDR3 coding sequence is TGTGCCAGCAGCTCAAGTACGGGACAGGGGTCAGGGGAGCAGTACTTC. Translation: CASSSSTGQGSGEQYF.

The chain employs TRBV20-1 and TRBJ1-2; no reliable D call. The CDR3 loop spans 11 amino acids. Trimming stripped 3 bases from V and 8 bases from J, with 10 bases between. In germline, CDR1 is DFQATT, CDR2 SNEGSKA (reference sequence). DNA of the CDR3: TGCAGTGCTAGCGGCGGGGTCGGCTACACCTTC. It yields the protein CSASGGVGYTF.

This chain uses TRBV18 with TRBJ2-3; weak D call: TRBD1 (6 bases). The CDR3 is 15 residues long. The V gene lost 4 bases and the J gene lost 1 base, with 12 bases spanning the gap. The germline gives CDR1 KGHSH, CDR2 LQKENI. The DNA for the CDR3 is TGTGCCAGCTCACAAACAGGGTATGGCACAGATACGCAGTATTTT. As protein: CASSQTGYGTDTQYF.

The chain combines TRBV6-1 with TRBJ1-2; D might be TRBD1 (6 bases). V was cut by 6 bases and J by 2 bases, with 10 bases left in between. CDR3 length: 13 residues. Per germline, CDR1 MNHNS and CDR2 SASEGT. CDR3 bases: TGTGCCAGCAGCGGGGGGCCCAACTATGGCTACACCTTC. It encodes CASSGGPNYGYTF.

V is TRBV7-9 and J is TRBJ2-5; possible D gene TRBD2, 7 bases. The germline gives CDR1 SEHNR, CDR2 FQNEAQ (reference sequence). Trimming left V 5 bases short and J 7 bases short, with 23 bases between. This CDR3 spans 16 amino acids. CDR3 amino acids: CASSPSAGAGAGTQYF. The CDR3 region has the DNA TGTGCCAGCAGCCCATCCGCGGGGGCGGGAGCCGGGACCCAGTACTTC.

This chain uses TRBV5-1 with TRBJ2-5; 10 nucleotides agree with TRBD1. The CDR3 loop spans 14 amino acids. The trim removed 4 bases at V and 4 bases at J, leaving 4 bases unmatched. The V gene's germline CDR1 is SGHRS and CDR2 YFSETQ. CDR3 loop: CASSPTGGRETQYF. The CDR3 DNA reads TGCGCCAGCAGCCCGACAGGGGGCAGAGAGACCCAGTACTTC.

V and J are TRBV7-6 and TRBJ2-1; 13 bases are a match to TRBD2. The CDR3 length is 15 residues. Germline V gene sequence: CDR1 SGHVS, CDR2 FNYEAQ. The ends lost 3 bases at V and 4 bases at J; junction bases unmatched: 0. The CDR3: CASSLGLAGYNEQFF. CDR3 nucleotide sequence: TGTGCCAGCAGCTTGGGACTAGCGGGATACAATGAGCAGTTCTTC.

The DNA for the CDR3 is TGCGCCAGCAGCTTGTACGGACCTAAAGAGGGGGAGCTGTTTTTT. Translating gives CASSLYGPKEGELFF. The V gene is TRBV5-1, the J gene TRBJ2-2; D not certain. The CDR3 contains 15 residues. Deletions cut 1 base from V and 8 bases from J, with 15 bases between. Germline V gene lookup returns CDR1 SGHRS and CDR2 YFSETQ.

The chain recombines TRBV19 with TRBJ1-1; D remains ambiguous. This CDR3 is 14 amino acids long. The germline V gene has CDR1 LNHDA and CDR2 SQIVND (reference sequence). The germline V and J ends were trimmed by 5 bases and 6 bases, with 16 bases remaining between them. DNA for the CDR3: TGTGCCAGTAGTCGGAACTCCTTGACACCTGAAGCTTTCTTT. It is translated as CASSRNSLTPEAFF.

This chain connects TRBV6-5 to TRBJ1-1; D is possibly TRBD1 (6 bases). V gave up 2 bases and J gave up 0 bases, with 10 bases separating them. Germline V gives CDR1 MNHEY, CDR2 SVGAGI. CDR3 length: 15 residues. CDR3 residues: CASSYQGPMNTEAFF. CDR3 coding DNA: TGTGCCAGCAGTTACCAGGGGCCAATGAACACTGAAGCTTTCTTT.

The chain has TRBV27 and TRBJ2-7; 9 nucleotides match TRBD2. From germline, CDR1 is MNHEY and CDR2 SMNVEV (reference sequence). With V trimmed by 8 bases and J by 3 bases, 11 bases remained unmatched. The CDR3 totals 15 residues. CDR3 protein: CASRLRASGNYEQYF. In DNA, the CDR3 is TGTGCCAGCCGTCTCCGGGCTAGCGGGAACTACGAGCAGTACTTC.

The chain has TRBV6-5 and TRBJ2-7; the D gene is possibly TRBD2 (5 bases). This CDR3 contains 14 residues. V lost 2 bases and J 3 bases, leaving 11 bases between the germline ends. Per the germline V gene, CDR1 is MNHEY and CDR2 is SVGAGI. This CDR3 reads CASSYEGVNYEQYF. CDR3 sequence (DNA): TGTGCCAGCAGTTACGAGGGAGTGAACTACGAGCAGTACTTC.

The CDR3 bases are TGTGCCAGCACCATGGGAGACAGGTTCACCGGGGAGCTGTTTTTT. Translated, it gives CASTMGDRFTGELFF. This chain connects TRBV6-1 to TRBJ2-2; a weak D match, TRBD1 (6 bases). This CDR3 has 15 residues. V was cut by 7 bases and J by 4 bases, with 16 bases left in between. Germline V gives CDR1 MNHNS, CDR2 SASEGT.

This clone has just one count. The J gene is TRBJ1-4, the V gene TRBV28; 8 positions match TRBD1. Germline values: CDR1 MDHEN, CDR2 SYDVKM. The CDR3 is made up of 17 amino acids. The trim removed 1 base at V and 2 bases at J, leaving 6 bases unmatched. The CDR3 nucleotides are TGTGCCAGCAGTTTATTACGGACAGGGTACACTAATGAAAAACTGTTTTTT. This codes for CASSLLRTGYTNEKLFF.

The sample holds one count of this clone. The CDR3: CASSTLAGGPSEQYF. The CDR3 nucleotides are TGTGCCAGCAGCACCTTAGCGGGAGGCCCGTCCGAGCAGTACTTC. This chain joins TRBV11-2 and TRBJ2-7, with 10 nucleotides matching TRBD2. CDR1 SGHAT and CDR2 FQNNGV come from the germline V gene. The CDR3 totals 15 residues. The V gene end was trimmed by 5 bases and the J gene end by 6 bases; junction bases not matched to a gene: 10.

The chain has TRBV30 and TRBJ1-2; TRBD1 matches at 10 bases. V shed 3 bases, J shed 5 bases, and the junction held 6 bases outside the gene matches. Per germline, CDR1 GTSNPN and CDR2 SVGIG (reference sequence). The CDR3 is made up of 14 amino acids. The CDR3 nucleotides read TGTGCCTGGAGAAGACAGGGGGCGCGTTATGGCTACACCTTC. Protein sequence: CAWRRQGARYGYTF.

The J gene is TRBJ1-1, the V gene TRBV5-1; TRBD1 is a possible D gene (5 bases). Trimming removed 6 bases from V and 7 bases from J, with 10 bases in between. The germline CDR1 and CDR2 sequences are SGHRS and YFSETQ. The CDR3 extends over 11 amino acids. The CDR3 loop reads CASTGGGEAFF. The CDR3 coding sequence is TGCGCCAGCACAGGTGGGGGTGAAGCTTTCTTT.

The rearrangement uses TRBV6-1 and TRBJ2-7, with D perhaps matching TRBD1 (5 bases). V lost 7 bases and J 2 bases, leaving 15 bases between the germline ends. Germline values: CDR1 MNHNS, CDR2 SASEGT. The CDR3 has 14 amino acids. CDR3 loop: CASMREDIAYEQYF. CDR3 sequence (DNA): TGTGCCAGCATGCGAGAGGACATAGCCTACGAGCAGTACTTC.

The gene calls are TRBV28 and TRBJ2-7; 8 bases are a match to TRBD1. The V gene's germline CDR1 is MDHEN and CDR2 SYDVKM. CDR3 length equals 16 residues. Unmatched junction bases numbered 9, after V lost 5 bases and J lost 0 bases. The CDR3 region is CASSQTRTGLSYEQYF. DNA of the CDR3: TGTGCCAGCAGTCAGACTCGGACAGGGCTCTCCTACGAGCAGTACTTC.

The CDR3, as DNA: TGTGCCAGCAGTTACGGGCAGCTCTACGAGCAGTACTTC. As protein: CASSYGQLYEQYF. The chain joins TRBV6-6 to TRBJ2-5; D call uncertain. With the DNA end fitting TRBJ2-7 better, the J assignment may be wrong. Per the germline V gene, CDR1 is MNHNY and CDR2 is SVGAGI (reference sequence). The CDR3 runs 13 residues.

This clone was observed a single time. V usage is TRBV6-6 and J usage is TRBJ2-7, with a weak D call TRBD1 (5 bases). Trimming left V 11 bases short and J 1 base short, with 15 bases between. Germline V gives CDR1 MNHNY, CDR2 SVGAGI (reference sequence). The CDR3 is 13 amino acids. CDR3 sequence reads: CASSEQASYEQYF. CDR3 sequence (DNA): TGTGCCTCTTCCGAACAGGCTTCCTACGAGCAGTACTTC.

This clone was seen only a few times. V gene TRBV28 combines with J gene TRBJ1-5; a weak D match, TRBD1 (5 bases). V lost 1 base and J lost 1, with 11 bases in between. The CDR3 consists of 16 residues. Germline V gene lookup returns CDR1 MDHEN and CDR2 SYDVKM. CDR3 bases: TGTGCCAGCAGTTTATCTAGACAGCGGAGCAATCAGCCCCAGCATTTT. Its translation is CASSLSRQRSNQPQHF.

The chain joins TRBV6-1 to TRBJ2-7, with unresolved D. With 6 bases removed from V and 3 bases from J, the gap between germline ends came to 18 bases. In germline, CDR1 is MNHNS, CDR2 SASEGT. The CDR3 length is 15 residues. For the CDR3, the DNA is TGTGCCAGCAGGGTCAACCCGCAGTACTACTACGAGCAGTACTTC. Protein sequence: CASRVNPQYYYEQYF.

This clone was found a few times. The V gene is TRBV5-1, the J gene TRBJ2-7; D may match TRBD1 or TRBD2 (7 bases each). CDR3 size: 14 residues. Germline V CDR1 and CDR2: SGHRS, YFSETQ. V was pared by 4 bases and J by 2 bases, with 13 bases between. The CDR3 protein is CASSPQGGPYEQYF. The CDR3 region has the DNA TGCGCCAGCAGCCCTCAGGGGGGGCCCTACGAGCAGTACTTC.

The J gene is TRBJ1-5, the V gene TRBV23-1; 12 bases fit TRBD1. TRBV23-1 is an open reading frame, and its role is uncertain. This CDR3 is built from 20 residues. Trimming took 0 bases from V and 2 from J; bases not matched to a gene: 11. This chain's CDR3 is CASSQSHRDRGRFGNQPQHF. The CDR3 bases are TGCGCCAGCAGTCAATCCCACCGGGACAGGGGGCGTTTTGGCAATCAGCCCCAGCATTTT.

The chain links TRBV6-1 to TRBJ2-7; 7 nucleotides line up with TRBD1. Germline CDR1 and CDR2: MNHNS and SASEGT. The CDR3 runs 15 residues. J gave up 1 base and V 5 bases, and 8 bases lay outside the gene matches. The CDR3 reads CASSTGTATSYEQYF. The DNA of the CDR3 is TGTGCCAGCAGTACCGGGACAGCTACTTCCTACGAGCAGTACTTC.